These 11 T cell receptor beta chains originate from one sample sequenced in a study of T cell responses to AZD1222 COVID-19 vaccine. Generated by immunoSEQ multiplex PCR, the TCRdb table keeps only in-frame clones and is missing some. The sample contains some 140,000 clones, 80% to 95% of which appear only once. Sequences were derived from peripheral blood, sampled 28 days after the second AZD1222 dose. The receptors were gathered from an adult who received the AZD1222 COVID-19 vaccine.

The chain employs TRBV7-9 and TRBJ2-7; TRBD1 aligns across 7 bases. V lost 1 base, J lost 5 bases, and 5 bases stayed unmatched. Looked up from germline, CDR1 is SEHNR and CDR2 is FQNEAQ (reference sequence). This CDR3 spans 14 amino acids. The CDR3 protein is CASSLDDRADEQYF. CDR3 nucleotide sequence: TGTGCCAGCAGCTTAGATGACAGGGCGGACGAGCAGTACTTC.

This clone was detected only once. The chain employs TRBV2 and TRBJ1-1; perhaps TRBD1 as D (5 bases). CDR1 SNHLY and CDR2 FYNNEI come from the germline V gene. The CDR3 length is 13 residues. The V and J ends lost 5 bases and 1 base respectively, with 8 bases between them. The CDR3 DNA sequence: TGTGCCAGCAGTCGCGGACAGAACACTGAAGCTTTCTTT. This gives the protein CASSRGQNTEAFF.

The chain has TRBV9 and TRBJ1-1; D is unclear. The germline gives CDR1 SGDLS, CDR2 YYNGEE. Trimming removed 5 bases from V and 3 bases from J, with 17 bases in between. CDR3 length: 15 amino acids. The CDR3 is CASRGWKAGDTEAFF. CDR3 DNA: TGTGCCAGCAGGGGATGGAAGGCCGGGGACACTGAAGCTTTCTTT.

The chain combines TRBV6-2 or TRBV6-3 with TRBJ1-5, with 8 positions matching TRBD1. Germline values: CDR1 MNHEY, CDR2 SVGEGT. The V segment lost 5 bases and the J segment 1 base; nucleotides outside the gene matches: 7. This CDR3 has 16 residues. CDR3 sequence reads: CASSGGDRSSNQPQHF. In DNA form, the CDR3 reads TGTGCCAGCAGTGGGGGGGACAGGTCCAGCAATCAGCCCCAGCATTTT.

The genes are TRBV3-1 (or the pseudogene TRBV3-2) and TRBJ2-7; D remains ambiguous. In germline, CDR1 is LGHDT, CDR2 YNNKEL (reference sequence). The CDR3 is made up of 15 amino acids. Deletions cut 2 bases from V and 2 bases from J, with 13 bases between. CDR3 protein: CASSQQRSFAYEQYF. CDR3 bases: TGTGCCAGCAGCCAACAGAGGTCCTTTGCCTACGAGCAGTACTTC.

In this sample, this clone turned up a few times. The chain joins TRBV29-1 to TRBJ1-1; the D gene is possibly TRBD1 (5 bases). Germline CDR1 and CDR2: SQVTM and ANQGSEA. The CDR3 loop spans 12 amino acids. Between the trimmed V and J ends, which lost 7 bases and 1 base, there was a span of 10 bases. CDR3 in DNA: TGCAGCGGGGACTACGGGAACACTGAAGCTTTCTTT. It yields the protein CSGDYGNTEAFF.

CDR3 region: CASLRQAGAYEQYF. DNA of the CDR3: TGTGCCAGCCTCAGACAGGCCGGTGCCTACGAGCAGTACTTC. The chain links TRBV2 to TRBJ2-7; D possibly corresponds to TRBD1 (6 bases). This CDR3 spans 14 amino acids. V lost 8 bases and J 2 bases, leaving 16 bases between the germline ends. Germline loops: CDR1 SNHLY, CDR2 FYNNEI.

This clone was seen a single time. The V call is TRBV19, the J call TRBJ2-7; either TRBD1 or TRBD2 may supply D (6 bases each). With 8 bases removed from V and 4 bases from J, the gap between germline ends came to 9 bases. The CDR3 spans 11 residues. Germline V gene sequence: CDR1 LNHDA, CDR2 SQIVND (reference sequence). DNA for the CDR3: TGTGCCAGTGGAGGGGGGTACGAGCAGTACTTC. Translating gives CASGGGYEQYF.

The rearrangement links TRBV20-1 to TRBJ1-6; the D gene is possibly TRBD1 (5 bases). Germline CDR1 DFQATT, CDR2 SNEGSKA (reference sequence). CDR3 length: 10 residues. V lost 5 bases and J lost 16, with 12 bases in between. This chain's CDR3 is CSARREGLHF. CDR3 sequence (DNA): TGCAGTGCTCGCCGCGAGGGGCTCCACTTT.

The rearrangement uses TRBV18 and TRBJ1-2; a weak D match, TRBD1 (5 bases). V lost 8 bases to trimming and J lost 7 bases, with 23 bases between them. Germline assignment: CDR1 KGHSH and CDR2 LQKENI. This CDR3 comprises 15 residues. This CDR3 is CASRPQRGGYGGYTF. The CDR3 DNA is TGTGCCAGCCGGCCCCAAAGGGGTGGCTATGGTGGCTACACCTTC. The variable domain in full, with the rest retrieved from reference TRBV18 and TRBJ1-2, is NAGVMQNPRHLVRRRGQEARLRCSPMKGHSHVYWYRQLPEEGLKFMVYLQKENIIDESGMPKERFSAEFPKEGPSILRIQQVVRGDSAAYFCASRPQRGGYGGYTFGSGTRLTVV.

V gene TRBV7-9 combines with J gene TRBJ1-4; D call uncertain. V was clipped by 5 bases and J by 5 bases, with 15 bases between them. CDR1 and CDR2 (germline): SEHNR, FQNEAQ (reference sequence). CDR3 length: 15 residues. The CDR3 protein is CASSPDGRRNEKLFF. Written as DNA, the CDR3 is TGTGCCAGCAGCCCTGACGGCAGAAGGAATGAAAAACTGTTTTTT.